This entry is about one T cell receptor (beta chain). The CDR3 totals 13 residues. Trimming took off 2 bases at V and 5 bases at J, with 8 bases between the two ends. Germline V lookup: CDR1 SGHTS, CDR2 YDEGEE. Generated by immunoSEQ multiplex PCR, the TCRdb table keeps only in-frame clones and is missing some. The sample contains some 41,000 clones, about nine tenths of which appear only once. The data were obtained in a study of T cell changes during pregnancy in multiple sclerosis. The chain is built from TRBV5-8 and TRBJ2-1; D uncertain. Source: CD4+ T cells from peripheral blood mononuclear cells, taken in the first trimester of pregnancy. This receptor was obtained from a female donor with multiple sclerosis, enrolled in a pregnancy study. CDR3 in DNA: TGTGCCAGCAGCTTCGGCACAGACAATGAGCAGTTCTTC. Residues: CASSFGTDNEQFF. Complete variable domain (other parts from reference TRBV5-8 and TRBJ2-1): EAGVTQSPTHLIKTRGQQATLRCSPISGHTSVYWYQQALGLGLQFLLWYDEGEERNRGNFPPRFSGRQFPNYSSELNVNALELEDSALYLCASSFGTDNEQFFGPGTRLTVL.